This T cell receptor (beta chain) comes out of a study of blood T cell repertoires in COVID-19. Study-wide background: Whether acute or convalescent, the COVID-19 samples came from the United States, Italy and Spain.

Method: immunoSEQ multiplex PCR; TCRdb's copy keeps in-frame clones and lacks some. The sample consists of about 380,000 clones, more than 70% of them appearing once. The TCR sequence derives from a woman aged 18-35 years who had recovered from COVID-19. The sample consisted of PBMCs or T cells enriched from blood (not recorded which).

The CDR3 spells CATSDALDRAGGYTF. The CDR3 DNA sequence: TGTGCCACCAGTGATGCGCTGGACAGGGCTGGAGGCTACACCTTC. This rearrangement joins TRBV24-1 to TRBJ1-2; 8 bases align to TRBD1. With 3 bases clipped from V and 8 bases from J, the junction kept 10 bases outside the gene matches. CDR3 length: 15 residues. Germline V gene sequence: CDR1 KGHDR, CDR2 SFDVKD.